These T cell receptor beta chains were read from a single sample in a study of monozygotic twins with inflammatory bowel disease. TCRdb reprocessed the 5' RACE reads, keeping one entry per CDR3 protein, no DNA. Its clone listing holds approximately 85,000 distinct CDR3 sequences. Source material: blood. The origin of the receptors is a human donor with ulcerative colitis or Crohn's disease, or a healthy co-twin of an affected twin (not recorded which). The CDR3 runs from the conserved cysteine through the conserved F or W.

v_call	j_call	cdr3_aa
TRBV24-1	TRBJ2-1	CATSDLSGTSGSYNEQFF
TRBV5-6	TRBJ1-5	CASSQSSNQPQHF
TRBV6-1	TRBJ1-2	CASRPRQLLIYGYTF
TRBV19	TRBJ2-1	CASSIYGANWFF
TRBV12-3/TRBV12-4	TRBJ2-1	CASSLILSGYNEQFF
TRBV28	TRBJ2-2	CASRGLVLTGELFF
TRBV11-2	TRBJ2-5	CASSFSPLKTQYF
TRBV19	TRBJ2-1	CASQYRGNEQFF
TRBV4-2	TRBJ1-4	CASSQSEGGGNEKLFF
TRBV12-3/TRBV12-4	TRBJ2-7	CASSFQKYEQYF
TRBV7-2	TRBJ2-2	CASSTDGYSNTGELFF
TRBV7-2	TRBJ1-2	CASSLVVGEYGYTF
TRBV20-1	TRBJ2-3	CSARGTSGGANTQYF
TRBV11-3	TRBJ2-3	CASSLHGRTDTQYF
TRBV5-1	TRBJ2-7	CASSLDSSSSYEQYF
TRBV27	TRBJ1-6	CASSLYPPGPTDSPLHF
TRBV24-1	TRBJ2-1	CATSDLPGQGDNEQFF
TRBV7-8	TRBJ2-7	CASSLNVGEEPEQYF
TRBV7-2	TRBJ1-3	CASSFSGNTIYF
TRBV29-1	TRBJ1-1	CSVGQVFWSEAFF
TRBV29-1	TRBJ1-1	CSVRWGDLGTRNEAFF
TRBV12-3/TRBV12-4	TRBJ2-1	CASSLSSGGAWNEQFF
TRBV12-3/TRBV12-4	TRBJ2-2	CASSSTTGDTGELFF
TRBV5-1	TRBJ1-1	CASSLGGQGYTEAFF
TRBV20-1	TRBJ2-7	CSASLATGKRYEQYF
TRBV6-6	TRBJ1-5	CASSWESNNQPQHF
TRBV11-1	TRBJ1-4	CASSQEVKAPGQEATNEKLFF
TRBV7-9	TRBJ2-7	CASSPAFGVPAYEQYF
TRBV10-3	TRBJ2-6	CAISGPGGQSTSGANVLTF
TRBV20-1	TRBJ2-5	CSAWWGNRTKETQYF
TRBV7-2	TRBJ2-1	CASTSGTTNEQFF
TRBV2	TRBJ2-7	CASSEALKVGAEQYF
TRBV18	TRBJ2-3	CASSPGVRTDTQYF